This entry lists 30 T cell receptor beta chains sequenced from one sample in a study of cytomegalovirus exposure and HLA in healthy donors. Use of 60 Vbeta and 13 Jbeta primers characterized the PCR. Here immunoSEQ multiplex PCR was the method, and the copy in TCRdb shows in-frame clones only, minus some. The profile covers fewer than 120,000 clones, with around 79% appearing a single time and under 1.5% taken by the ten largest. Sequenced material: PBMCs. All receptors derive from a woman in her twenties or thirties in good health and CMV-seronegative.

This clone was observed a few times. The V and J genes are TRBV6-5 and TRBJ1-6; 9 bases are shared with TRBD1. The CDR3 extends over 14 amino acids. Germline CDR1 is MNHEY and CDR2 is SVGAGI. With 6 bases clipped from V and 14 bases from J, the junction kept 11 bases outside the gene matches. CDR3 residues: CASRETGGWLTLHF. For the CDR3, the DNA is TGTGCCAGCAGGGAAACAGGGGGCTGGTTGACCCTCCACTTT.

V gene TRBV29-1 combines with J gene TRBJ1-2, with TRBD1 identical over 9 bases. CDR1 SQVTM and CDR2 ANQGSEA come from the germline V gene. After removal of 6 bases from V and 2 bases from J, the junction contained 13 bases not matched to a gene. The CDR3 has 16 residues. CDR3 DNA sequence: TGCAGCGTCGATAAATTAACAGGGGGCGCGAACTATGGCTACACCTTC. It specifies CSVDKLTGGANYGYTF.

The V gene is TRBV7-2, the J gene TRBJ1-2; D is undetermined. The CDR3 runs to 15 residues. Germline-derived CDR1 and CDR2 are SGHTA and FQGNSA. V was pared by 5 bases and J by 3 bases, with 16 bases between. The chain's CDR3 is CASSPFNEPYYGYTF. Written as DNA, the CDR3 is TGTGCCAGCAGCCCCTTTAATGAGCCTTACTATGGCTACACCTTC.

This clone came up a few times. The rearrangement uses TRBV7-6 and TRBJ1-3, with D perhaps TRBD1 (5 bases). V gave up 5 bases and J gave up 1 base, with 12 bases separating them. Germline CDR1 is SGHVS and CDR2 is FNYEAQ. There are 15 residues in the CDR3. This CDR3 reads CASSHPQVSGNTIYF. CDR3 sequence (DNA): TGTGCCAGCAGCCACCCACAGGTTTCTGGAAACACCATATATTTT.

V usage is TRBV4-3 and J usage is TRBJ2-3, with 8 bases lining up with TRBD1. Trimming took 0 bases from V and 2 from J; bases not matched to a gene: 10. The germline V gene has CDR1 LGHNA and CDR2 YSLEER. The CDR3 totals 18 residues. CDR3 coding DNA: TGCGCCAGCAGCCAAGATTACGGGACAGGTACTTCCACAGATACGCAGTATTTT. Residues: CASSQDYGTGTSTDTQYF.

The J gene is TRBJ2-7, the V gene TRBV7-8; no reliable D call. This CDR3 has 14 amino acids. Germline lookup yields CDR1 SGHVS and CDR2 FQNEAQ. Trimming cost V 0 bases and J 3 bases, with 9 bases left between them. The CDR3 loop is CASSLALFGYEQYF. The CDR3 nucleotides read TGTGCCAGCAGCTTAGCTCTTTTCGGCTACGAGCAGTACTTC. Drawing the rest from reference TRBV7-8 and TRBJ2-7, the complete variable domain is GAGVSQSPRYKVAKRGQDVALRCDPISGHVSLFWYQQALGQGPEFLTYFQNEAQLDKSGLPSDRFFAERPEGSVSTLKIQRTQQEDSAVYLCASSLALFGYEQYFGPGTRLTVT.

The gene calls are TRBV9 and TRBJ1-1, with TRBD1 identical over 7 bases. Germline CDR1 SGDLS, CDR2 YYNGEE. Losses at the gene ends were 0 bases for V and 6 bases for J; bases not matched to a gene: 11. The CDR3 sequence is 16 residues long. The CDR3 DNA sequence: TGTGCCAGCAGCGTAGGGAGGTTGGACAGGTTAGCTGAAGCTTTCTTT. It translates to CASSVGRLDRLAEAFF.

CDR3 nucleotides: TGTGCCAGCAGCTTGGAACTTGAAGCTTTCTTT. This encodes CASSLELEAFF. V is TRBV5-5 and J is TRBJ1-1, with D hard to call. CDR3 length: 11 amino acids. V shed 0 bases and J shed 7 bases, with 4 bases lying between them. Germline V gene data show CDR1 as SGHKS and CDR2 as YYEKEE (reference sequence).

The count of this clone is one. This same CDR3 is encoded by further DNA sequences in the sample. The rearrangement uses TRBV4-3 and TRBJ2-3, with TRBD2 identical over 10 bases. There are 16 residues in the CDR3. CDR1 is LGHNA, CDR2 YSLEER, per germline. J gave up 4 bases and V 3 bases, and 7 bases lay outside the gene matches. Written as DNA, the CDR3 is TGCGCCAGCAGCCAGCTCGCACTAGCGGGGCCAGATACGCAGTATTTT. This encodes CASSQLALAGPDTQYF.

The rearrangement joins TRBV28 to TRBJ2-3; TRBD2 matches 7 bases. After removal of 3 bases from V and 0 bases from J, the junction contained 3 bases not matched to a gene. This CDR3 is 15 amino acids long. Germline V CDR1 and CDR2: MDHEN, SYDVKM. The chain's CDR3 is CASSLGGGSTDTQYF. The CDR3 nucleotides read TGTGCCAGCAGTTTGGGCGGGGGTAGCACAGATACGCAGTATTTT.

The chain recombines TRBV10-3 with TRBJ2-7, with 9 bases identical to TRBD1. Trimming at V came to 4 bases and at J to 3 bases, leaving 10 bases not matched to a gene. The CDR3 has 16 residues. Germline V gene lookup returns CDR1 ENHRY and CDR2 SYGVKD. DNA for the CDR3: TGTGCCATCAGTGGACCGACAGGGGGAGGAAGCTACGAGCAGTACTTC. Amino acids: CAISGPTGGGSYEQYF.

The chain combines TRBV10-1 with TRBJ1-1; D is unresolved. In germline, CDR1 is WNHNN, CDR2 SYGVQD (reference sequence). CDR3 length: 15 residues. V was trimmed by 4 bases and J by 1 base, leaving 13 bases between them. The CDR3 coding sequence is TGCGCCAGCAGTGCTCTTATTTACAGGAACACTGAAGCTTTCTTT. It yields the protein CASSALIYRNTEAFF.

The rearrangement joins TRBV11-1 to TRBJ2-4; D gene ambiguous. Germline CDR1 is SGHAT and CDR2 is FQDESV (reference sequence). V lost 7 bases and J lost 0, with 16 bases in between. The CDR3 consists of 16 residues. CDR3 in amino acids: CASKPPPQVAKNIQYF. For the CDR3, the DNA is TGTGCCAGCAAGCCTCCCCCTCAGGTAGCCAAAAACATTCAGTACTTC.

The V and J genes are TRBV29-1 and TRBJ2-2; 7 bases are a match to TRBD2. The J segment lost 5 bases and the V segment lost 5 bases, leaving 8 bases of the junction unmatched. Germline CDR1 SQVTM, CDR2 ANQGSEA. This CDR3 spans 14 amino acids. The CDR3, as DNA: TGCAGCGTTCTTCCGGGAGGTGGGACCGGGGAGCTGTTTTTT. Encoded protein: CSVLPGGGTGELFF.

J is TRBJ2-5 and V is TRBV5-4; 10 nucleotides match TRBD1. V lost 7 bases and J lost 2; bases outside the gene matches: 8. Germline V gives CDR1 SGHNT, CDR2 YYREEE (reference sequence). The CDR3 contains 15 residues. The CDR3 reads CASLDSGQGQETQYF. The CDR3 nucleotides read TGTGCCAGCTTGGATTCGGGACAGGGGCAAGAGACCCAGTACTTC.

The rearrangement links TRBV5-1 to TRBJ1-5; the D is unclear. V lost 0 bases and J lost 5, with 9 bases in between. CDR1 is SGHRS and CDR2 is YFSETQ in the germline V gene. This CDR3 has 14 residues. CDR3 nucleotides: TGCGCCAGCAGCTTGGAGAGCCTTGATCAGCCCCAGCATTTT. Amino acid sequence: CASSLESLDQPQHF.

The chain uses TRBV4-1 and TRBJ2-2, with D unresolved. V lost 3 bases and J lost 6, with 17 bases in between. The germline gives CDR1 MGHRA, CDR2 YSYEKL. This CDR3 spans 16 amino acids. The DNA of the CDR3 is TGCGCCAGCAGCCATCCTCCAGTACTATCCGCCGGGGAGCTGTTTTTT. Protein product: CASSHPPVLSAGELFF.

J is TRBJ2-1 and V is TRBV7-2; D uncertain. CDR3 size: 13 residues. The V end was cut by 2 bases, the J end by 4 bases, with 6 bases between. Germline values: CDR1 SGHTA, CDR2 FQGNSA. CDR3 nucleotides: TGTGCCAGCAGCTTAACAATTTACAATGAGCAGTTCTTC. Its protein product is CASSLTIYNEQFF.

This clone is a singleton in its sample. The chain employs TRBV5-1 and TRBJ2-7; 7 positions match TRBD1. Germline CDR1 SGHRS, CDR2 YFSETQ. The CDR3 is made up of 13 amino acids. Trimming at V came to 5 bases and at J to 4 bases, leaving 6 bases not matched to a gene. The CDR3 DNA reads TGCGCCAGCAGACTAGGGACAGTTTACGAGCAGTACTTC. Translating gives CASRLGTVYEQYF.

The chain combines TRBV4-3 with TRBJ2-7; 7 positions match TRBD1. Germline V gene lookup returns CDR1 LGHNA and CDR2 YSLEER. CDR3 length: 15 residues. With 4 bases clipped from V and 3 bases from J, the junction kept 9 bases outside the gene matches. The CDR3 protein is CASSRLTGSGYEQYF. CDR3 nucleotides: TGCGCCAGCAGCCGTCTGACAGGGTCCGGCTACGAGCAGTACTTC.

This clone has just one count. The genes are TRBV7-6 and TRBJ2-1; D is undetermined. The germline V gene has CDR1 SGHVS and CDR2 FNYEAQ. The V and J ends lost 1 base and 10 bases respectively, with 8 bases between them. There are 12 residues in the CDR3. The CDR3 sequence is CASSLVNREQFF. In DNA form, the CDR3 reads TGTGCCAGCAGCTTAGTGAACCGGGAGCAGTTCTTC.

This clone was counted a few times. The chain combines TRBV7-3 with TRBJ2-7; 8 bases map to TRBD2. From germline, CDR1 is SGHTA and CDR2 FQGTGA. Trimming at V came to 5 bases and at J to 5 bases, leaving 11 bases not matched to a gene. The CDR3 extends over 15 amino acids. Here the CDR3 reads CASSLLGGGLHEQYF. CDR3 sequence (DNA): TGTGCCAGCAGCCTCCTCGGGGGGGGGCTCCACGAGCAGTACTTC.

The chain couples TRBV11-2 to TRBJ2-7; 8 bases match TRBD1. J lost 3 bases, V lost 3 bases, and 4 bases had no gene match. Per the germline V gene, CDR1 is SGHAT and CDR2 is FQNNGV. The length of the CDR3 is 14 residues. CDR3 amino acids: CASSFGQGNYEQYF. In DNA form, the CDR3 reads TGTGCCAGCAGCTTCGGACAGGGCAACTACGAGCAGTACTTC.

The V gene is TRBV4-3, the J gene TRBJ2-5, with TRBD2 matching 8 bases. There are 16 residues in the CDR3. The V and J ends lost 0 bases and 5 bases, in that order; junction bases with no gene match: 8. From germline, CDR1 is LGHNA and CDR2 YSLEER. CDR3: CASSQDSGGPGETQYF. CDR3 nucleotide sequence: TGCGCCAGCAGCCAAGATTCGGGAGGGCCGGGGGAGACCCAGTACTTC.

The V gene is TRBV7-2, the J gene TRBJ2-7; D perhaps matches TRBD2 (6 bases). CDR1 and CDR2 from the germline V gene are SGHTA and FQGNSA. V lost 2 bases and J lost 4, with 9 bases in between. The CDR3 length is 13 residues. The CDR3 loop is CASSLTGEYEQYF. As DNA, the CDR3 is TGTGCCAGCAGCTTAACGGGAGAGTACGAGCAGTACTTC.

V gene TRBV28 combines with J gene TRBJ2-1; 13 bases are a match to TRBD2. Germline CDR1 and CDR2: MDHEN and SYDVKM. Trimming took 8 bases from V and 7 from J; bases not matched to a gene: 5. This CDR3 has 14 amino acids. CDR3: CASYTLAGGNEQFF. The DNA for the CDR3 is TGTGCCAGCTATACACTAGCGGGAGGGAATGAGCAGTTCTTC.

This chain links TRBV21-1 with TRBJ2-7; TRBD1, the table's D call, lacks a check against the DNA. TRBV21-1 represents a pseudogene. The CDR3 is made up of 13 amino acids. The CDR3 bases are TGTGCCAGCAGAGGGGGCGGGAAATACGAGCAGTACTTC. Translation: CASRGGGKYEQYF.

The chain combines TRBV7-7 with TRBJ2-5, with TRBD2 matching over 7 bases. This CDR3 has 16 residues. The V and J ends lost 5 bases and 3 bases, in that order; junction bases with no gene match: 12. Germline CDR1 SSHAT, CDR2 FNYEAQ (reference sequence). For the CDR3, the DNA is TGTGCCAGCAGCCGAATAGGACTAGTAGGGGAAGAGACCCAGTACTTC. This encodes CASSRIGLVGEETQYF. Full variable domain (missing parts from reference TRBV7-7 and TRBJ2-5): GAGVSQSPRYKVTKRGQDVTLRCDPISSHATLYWYQQALGQGPEFLTYFNYEAQPDKSGLPSDRFSAERPEGSISTLTIQRTEQRDSAMYRCASSRIGLVGEETQYFGPGTRLLVL.

This CDR3 reads CASSSPRGGGGELFF. The CDR3 DNA reads TGTGCCAGCAGCTCCCCTCGGGGGGGTGGCGGGGAGCTGTTTTTT. The rearrangement joins TRBV7-2 to TRBJ2-2; TRBD2 matches at 8 bases. Germline assignment: CDR1 SGHTA and CDR2 FQGNSA. This CDR3 contains 15 residues. J lost 7 bases, V lost 4 bases, and 8 bases had no gene match.

V and J are TRBV19 and TRBJ2-7, with D perhaps matching TRBD1 (6 bases). CDR1 and CDR2 (germline): LNHDA, SQIVND (reference sequence). The CDR3 is 14 residues long. V lost 3 bases and J 5 bases, leaving 14 bases between the germline ends. Written as DNA, the CDR3 is TGTGCCAGTAGTATTCAGGGGCCCCCACACGAGCAGTACTTC. Translated: CASSIQGPPHEQYF.